The clone carrying this T cell receptor (beta chain) showed up just a few times. The sample is drawn from a study of cytomegalovirus exposure and HLA in healthy donors. The PCR ran on 60 Vbeta and 13 Jbeta primers. Sequencing was performed with immunoSEQ multiplex PCR; in TCRdb, only in-frame clones are kept and a portion is missing. This repertoire shows some 57,000 clones, roughly 50% found once; its top ten account for over 9.5%. Germline-derived CDR1 and CDR2 are SGHRS and YFSETQ. The CDR3 sequence is 16 residues long. V shed 4 bases and J 1 base; nucleotides not matched to a gene: 9. The chain joins TRBV5-1 to TRBJ1-2; TRBD1 matches at 8 bases. The material sequenced was PBMCs. This sequence originates from a human donor in good health. The CDR3 DNA reads TGCGCCAGCAGCGGGGGACAGGTTTTACTTAACTATGGCTACACCTTC. It codes for CASSGGQVLLNYGYTF.